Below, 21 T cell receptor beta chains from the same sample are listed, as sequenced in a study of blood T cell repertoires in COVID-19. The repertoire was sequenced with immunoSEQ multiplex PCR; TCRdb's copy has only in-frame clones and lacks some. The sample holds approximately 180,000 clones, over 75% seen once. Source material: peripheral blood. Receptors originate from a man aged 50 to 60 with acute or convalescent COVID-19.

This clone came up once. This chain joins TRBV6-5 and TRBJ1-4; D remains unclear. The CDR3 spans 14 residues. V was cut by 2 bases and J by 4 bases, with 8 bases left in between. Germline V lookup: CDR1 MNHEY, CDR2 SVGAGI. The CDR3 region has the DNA TGTGCCAGCAGTTACACAGTGCGTAATGAAAAACTGTTTTTT. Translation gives CASSYTVRNEKLFF.

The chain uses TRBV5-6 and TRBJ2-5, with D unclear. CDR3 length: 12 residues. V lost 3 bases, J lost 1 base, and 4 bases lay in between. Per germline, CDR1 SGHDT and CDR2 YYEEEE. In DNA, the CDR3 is TGTGCCAGCAGCTCGGGCCAAGAGACCCAGTACTTC. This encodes CASSSGQETQYF.

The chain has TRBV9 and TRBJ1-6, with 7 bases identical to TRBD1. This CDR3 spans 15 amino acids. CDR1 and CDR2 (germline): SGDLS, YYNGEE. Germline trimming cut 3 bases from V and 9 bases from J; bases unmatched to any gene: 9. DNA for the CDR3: TGTGCCAGCAGCGCTGGACAGGTCGCGGGTTCACCCCTCCACTTT. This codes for CASSAGQVAGSPLHF.

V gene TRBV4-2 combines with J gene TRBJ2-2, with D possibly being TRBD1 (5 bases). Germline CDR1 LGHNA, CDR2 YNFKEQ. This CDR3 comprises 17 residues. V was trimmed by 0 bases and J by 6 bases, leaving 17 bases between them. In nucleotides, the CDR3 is TGTGCCAGCAGCCAAGACAGTCCCAGGGCTCGGGCCGGGGAGCTGTTTTTT. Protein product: CASSQDSPRARAGELFF.

The CDR3 nucleotides read TGCGCCAGCAGCTTTGGACAGGGCTCTGGAAACACCATATATTTT. It codes for CASSFGQGSGNTIYF. V is TRBV5-1 and J is TRBJ1-3; the match to TRBD1 covers 8 bases. From germline, CDR1 is SGHRS and CDR2 YFSETQ. The CDR3 is made up of 15 amino acids. V lost 2 bases to trimming and J lost 0 bases; unmatched junction nucleotides: 1.

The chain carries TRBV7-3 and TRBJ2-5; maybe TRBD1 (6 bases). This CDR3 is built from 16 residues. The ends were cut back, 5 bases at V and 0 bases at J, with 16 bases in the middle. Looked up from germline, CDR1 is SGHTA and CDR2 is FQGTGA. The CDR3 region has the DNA TGTGCCAGCAGCCCAATGGGGGCCCGAAACCAAGAGACCCAGTACTTC. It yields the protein CASSPMGARNQETQYF. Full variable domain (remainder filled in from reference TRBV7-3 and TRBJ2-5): GAGVSQTPSNKVTEKGKYVELRCDPISGHTALYWYRQSLGQGPEFLIYFQGTGAADDSGLPNDRFFAVRPEGSVSTLKIQRTERGDSAVYLCASSPMGARNQETQYFGPGTRLLVL.

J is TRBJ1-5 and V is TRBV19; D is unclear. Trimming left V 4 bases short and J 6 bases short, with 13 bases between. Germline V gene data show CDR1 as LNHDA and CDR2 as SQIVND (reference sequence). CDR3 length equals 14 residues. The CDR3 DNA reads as TGTGCCAGTAGTAAACTGGTCGCAGGTCAGCCCCAGCATTTT. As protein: CASSKLVAGQPQHF.

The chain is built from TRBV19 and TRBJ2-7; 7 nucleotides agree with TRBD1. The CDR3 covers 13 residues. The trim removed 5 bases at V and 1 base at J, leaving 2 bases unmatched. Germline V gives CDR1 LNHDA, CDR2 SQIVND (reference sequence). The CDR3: CASSPGQSYEQYV. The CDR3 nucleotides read TGTGCCAGTAGTCCGGGACAGTCCTACGAGCAGTACGTC.

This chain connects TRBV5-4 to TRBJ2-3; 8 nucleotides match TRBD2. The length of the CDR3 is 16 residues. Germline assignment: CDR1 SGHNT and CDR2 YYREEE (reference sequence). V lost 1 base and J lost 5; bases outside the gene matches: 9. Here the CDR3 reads CASSLKLGGAVDTQYF. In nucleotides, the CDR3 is TGTGCCAGCAGCTTGAAGCTCGGGGGGGCCGTAGATACGCAGTATTTT.

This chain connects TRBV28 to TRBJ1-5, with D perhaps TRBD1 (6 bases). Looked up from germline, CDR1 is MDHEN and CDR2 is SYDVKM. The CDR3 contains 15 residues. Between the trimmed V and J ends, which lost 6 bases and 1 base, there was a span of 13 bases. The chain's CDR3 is CASSSTGVSNQPQHF. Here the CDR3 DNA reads TGTGCCAGCAGCTCGACAGGTGTGAGCAATCAGCCCCAGCATTTT.

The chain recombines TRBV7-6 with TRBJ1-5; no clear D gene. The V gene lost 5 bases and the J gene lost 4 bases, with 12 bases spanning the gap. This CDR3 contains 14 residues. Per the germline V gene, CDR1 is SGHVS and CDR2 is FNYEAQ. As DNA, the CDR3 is TGTGCCAGCAGCCCCTCGAGGGAAAATCAGCCCCAGCATTTT. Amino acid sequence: CASSPSRENQPQHF. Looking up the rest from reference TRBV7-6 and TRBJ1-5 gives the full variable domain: GAGVSQSPRYKVTKRGQDVALRCDPISGHVSLYWYRQALGQGPEFLTYFNYEAQQDKSGLPNDRFSAERPEGSISTLTIQRTEQRDSAMYRCASSPSRENQPQHFGDGTRLSIL.

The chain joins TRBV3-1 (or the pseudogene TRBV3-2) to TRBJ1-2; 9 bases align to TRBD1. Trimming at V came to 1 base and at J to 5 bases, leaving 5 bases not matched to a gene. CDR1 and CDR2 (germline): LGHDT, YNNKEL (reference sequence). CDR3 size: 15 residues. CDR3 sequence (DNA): TGTGCCAGCAGCCAAGGGCGGGGACAGGGATATGGCTACACCTTC. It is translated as CASSQGRGQGYGYTF.

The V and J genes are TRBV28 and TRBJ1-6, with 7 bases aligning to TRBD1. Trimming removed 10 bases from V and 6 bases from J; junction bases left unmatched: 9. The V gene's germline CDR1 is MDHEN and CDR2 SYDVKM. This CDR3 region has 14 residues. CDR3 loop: CATVQGSSNSPLHF. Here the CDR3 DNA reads TGTGCCACCGTACAGGGGTCGAGTAATTCACCCCTCCACTTT.

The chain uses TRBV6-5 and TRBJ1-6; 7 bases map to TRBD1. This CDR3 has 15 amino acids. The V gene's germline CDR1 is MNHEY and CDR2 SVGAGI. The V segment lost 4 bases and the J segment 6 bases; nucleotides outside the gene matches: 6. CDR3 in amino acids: CASSSIRDSNSPLHF. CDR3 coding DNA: TGTGCCAGCAGTTCCATCCGGGACAGTAATTCACCCCTCCACTTT.

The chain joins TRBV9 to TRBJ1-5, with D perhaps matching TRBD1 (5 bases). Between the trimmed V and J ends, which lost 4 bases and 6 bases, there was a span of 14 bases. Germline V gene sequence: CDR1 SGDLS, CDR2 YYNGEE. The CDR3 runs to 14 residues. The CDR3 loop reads CASSTWGEGQPQHF. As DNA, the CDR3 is TGTGCCAGCAGCACCTGGGGGGAGGGTCAGCCCCAGCATTTT.

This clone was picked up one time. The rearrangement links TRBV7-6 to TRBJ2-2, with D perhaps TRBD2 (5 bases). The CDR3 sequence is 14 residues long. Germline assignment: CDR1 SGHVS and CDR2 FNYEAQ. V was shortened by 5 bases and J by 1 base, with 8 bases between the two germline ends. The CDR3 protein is CASSPGLNTGELFF. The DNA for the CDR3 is TGTGCCAGCAGCCCCGGACTGAACACCGGGGAGCTGTTTTTT.

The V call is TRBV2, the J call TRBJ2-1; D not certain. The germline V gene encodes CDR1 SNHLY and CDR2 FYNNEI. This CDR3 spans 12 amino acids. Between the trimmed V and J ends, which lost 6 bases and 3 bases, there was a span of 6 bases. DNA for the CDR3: TGTGCCAGCAGCACAGTCTACAATGAGCAGTTCTTC. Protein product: CASSTVYNEQFF. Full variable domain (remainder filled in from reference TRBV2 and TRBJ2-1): EPEVTQTPSHQVTQMGQEVILRCVPISNHLYFYWYRQILGQKVEFLVSFYNNEISEKSEIFDDQFSVERPDGSNFTLKIRSTKLEDSAMYFCASSTVYNEQFFGPGTRLTVL.

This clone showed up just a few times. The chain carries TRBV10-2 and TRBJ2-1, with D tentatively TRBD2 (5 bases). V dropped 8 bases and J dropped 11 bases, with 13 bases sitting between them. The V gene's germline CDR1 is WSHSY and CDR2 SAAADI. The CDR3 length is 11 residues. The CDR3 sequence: CASGITRKQFF. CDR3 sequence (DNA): TGCGCCAGCGGGATAACTAGAAAGCAGTTCTTC.

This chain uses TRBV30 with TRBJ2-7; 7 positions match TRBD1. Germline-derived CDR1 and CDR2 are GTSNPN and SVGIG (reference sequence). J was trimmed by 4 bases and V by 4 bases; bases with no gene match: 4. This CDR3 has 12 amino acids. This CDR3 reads CAWTDRTYEQYF. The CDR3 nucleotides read TGTGCCTGGACGGACAGGACATACGAGCAGTACTTC. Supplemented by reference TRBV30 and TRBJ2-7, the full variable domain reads SQTIHQWPATLVQPVGSPLSLECTVEGTSNPNLYWYRQAAGRGLQLLFYSVGIGQISSEVPQNLSASRPQDRQFILSSKKLLLSDSGFYLCAWTDRTYEQYFGPGTRLTVT.

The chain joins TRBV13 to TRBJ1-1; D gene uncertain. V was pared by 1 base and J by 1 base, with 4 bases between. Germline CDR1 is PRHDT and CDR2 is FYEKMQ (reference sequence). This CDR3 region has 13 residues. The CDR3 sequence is CASSLARNTEAFF. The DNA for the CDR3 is TGTGCCAGCAGCTTAGCGCGGAACACTGAAGCTTTCTTT.

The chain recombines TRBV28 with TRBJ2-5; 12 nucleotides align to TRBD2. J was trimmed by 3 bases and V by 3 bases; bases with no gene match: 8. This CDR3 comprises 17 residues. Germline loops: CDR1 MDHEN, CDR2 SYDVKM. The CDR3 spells CASSFYRRLAGEETQYF. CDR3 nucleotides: TGTGCCAGCAGTTTTTATCGTCGACTAGCGGGAGAAGAGACCCAGTACTTC.